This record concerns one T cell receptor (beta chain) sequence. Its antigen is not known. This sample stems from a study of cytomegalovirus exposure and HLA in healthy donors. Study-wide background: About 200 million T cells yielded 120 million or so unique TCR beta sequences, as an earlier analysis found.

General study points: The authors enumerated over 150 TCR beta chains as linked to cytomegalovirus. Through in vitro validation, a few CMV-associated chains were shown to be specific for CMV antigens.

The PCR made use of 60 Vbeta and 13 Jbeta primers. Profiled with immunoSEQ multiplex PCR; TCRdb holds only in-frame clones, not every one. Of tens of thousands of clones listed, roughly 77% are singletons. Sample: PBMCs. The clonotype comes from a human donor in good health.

Here the CDR3 reads CASSSTAPAGDTDTQYF. In nucleotides, the CDR3 is TGCGCCAGCAGCTCGACTGCTCCAGCGGGGGACACAGATACGCAGTATTTT. This chain links TRBV5-1 with TRBJ2-3; 8 nucleotides line up with TRBD2. Germline V gives CDR1 SGHRS, CDR2 YFSETQ. The CDR3 totals 17 residues. The ends lost 3 bases at V and 2 bases at J; junction bases unmatched: 11.